The TCR beta chain under discussion was sequenced for a study of cytomegalovirus exposure and HLA in healthy donors. A multiplex PCR was run with 60 Vbeta primers and 13 Jbeta primers. Original data processing: An analysis that came later counted approximately 76 million unique TCR beta chains, 10 million to 12 million shared. Using immunoSEQ multiplex PCR, the repertoire was profiled, and TCRdb retains in-frame clones only, with some absent. The DNA was the basis for D and trimming; V, J and clone size are from that table. The sample holds over 110,000 clones, 82% seen once. This CDR3 spans 17 amino acids. Germline-derived CDR1 and CDR2 are SGHVS and FQNEAQ. V lost 0 bases, J lost 1 base, and 6 bases stayed unmatched.

This sequence was found in a male donor in good health and CMV-seronegative. The chain links TRBV7-8 to TRBJ2-1; 7 positions match TRBD2. The sequenced material came from PBMCs. In nucleotides, the CDR3 is TGTGCCAGCAGCTTAGCTTGGGGGGGGAGTTCCTACAATGAGCAGTTCTTC. Translating it yields CASSLAWGGSSYNEQFF. Together with reference TRBV7-8 and TRBJ2-1, the CDR3 gives the full variable domain: GAGVSQSPRYKVAKRGQDVALRCDPISGHVSLFWYQQALGQGPEFLTYFQNEAQLDKSGLPSDRFFAERPEGSVSTLKIQRTQQEDSAVYLCASSLAWGGSSYNEQFFGPGTRLTVL.